The 31 T cell receptor beta chains given below trace back to one sample, sequenced in a study of T cell responses to AZD1222 COVID-19 vaccine (dated by TCRdb to the early 2020s). What the time point label conveys for this sample: about 28 days (+/-7) after the second vaccine dose. Library generation was performed with the immunoSEQ multiplex PCR assay. TCRdb took this table from immuneACCESS and kept in-frame rearrangements with V and J called. Such tables lack part of the clones; where checked against another copy, unresolved V genes explain under half of the gap, and the rest is unexplained. The sample table contains more than 120,000 clones; only one count was recorded for roughly 87% of them. Jointly, the top ten make up approximately 1.8% of the sample. Source: peripheral blood, taken 28 days after the second AZD1222 dose. These receptors were collected from an adult who received the AZD1222 COVID-19 vaccine.

This rearrangement joins TRBV19 to TRBJ1-1, with D tentatively TRBD1 (5 bases). V lost 3 bases and J lost 5, with 19 bases in between. Germline V gene lookup returns CDR1 LNHDA and CDR2 SQIVND (reference sequence). The CDR3 length is 16 residues. DNA of the CDR3: TGTGCCAGTAGTATTGCTTCGGGGGGTGGCGGAACTGAAGCTTTCTTT. This translates into CASSIASGGGGTEAFF.

There are a few counts of this clone. This sequence joins TRBV5-5 and TRBJ1-1; D is uncertain. Trimming removed 6 bases from V and 1 base from J, with 10 bases in between. There are 13 residues in the CDR3. Germline-derived CDR1 and CDR2 are SGHKS and YYEKEE (reference sequence). The CDR3, as DNA: TGTGCCAGCAACTCGCCGGGGAACACTGAAGCTTTCTTT. Translated, it gives CASNSPGNTEAFF.

The chain recombines TRBV10-2 with TRBJ1-6; unclear D gene. The V end lost 5 bases, the J end lost 10 bases, and 15 bases lay between the germline ends. The CDR3 totals 14 residues. Germline assignment: CDR1 WSHSY and CDR2 SAAADI. The CDR3 DNA is TGCGCCAGCAGTTCAGGTGCAGGAGGATCACCCCTCCACTTT. Its translation: CASSSGAGGSPLHF.

V and J are TRBV27 and TRBJ2-7; weak D call: TRBD1 (6 bases). The CDR3 consists of 15 residues. In germline, CDR1 is MNHEY, CDR2 SMNVEV (reference sequence). V was clipped by 5 bases and J by 8 bases, with 22 bases between them. The CDR3 DNA follows: TGTGCCAGCAGTCCACTGACAGGACCTTTACGGAAGCAGTACTTC. Amino acid sequence: CASSPLTGPLRKQYF.

This clone appeared once. The V gene is TRBV5-6, the J gene TRBJ1-2; 8 nucleotides agree with TRBD1. The CDR3 is 14 residues long. Germline assignment: CDR1 SGHDT and CDR2 YYEEEE. With V trimmed by 3 bases and J by 8 bases, 9 bases remained unmatched. CDR3 DNA sequence: TGTGCCAGCAGCTCCTCGGACAGGGCGGGGGGCTACACCTTC. Its translation is CASSSSDRAGGYTF.

The chain joins TRBV30 to TRBJ2-5, with 7 nucleotides matching TRBD1. The CDR3 loop spans 12 amino acids. Germline V lookup: CDR1 GTSNPN, CDR2 SVGIG (reference sequence). The V gene end was trimmed by 4 bases and the J gene end by 5 bases; junction bases not matched to a gene: 4. The CDR3 loop is CAWKTGRETQYF. DNA for the CDR3: TGTGCCTGGAAGACAGGGCGGGAGACCCAGTACTTC.

CDR3 sequence (DNA): TGTGCCAGCCGAGCGGGAGCCACCTACGAGCAGTACTTC. It codes for CASRAGATYEQYF. J is TRBJ2-7 and V is TRBV2; 8 nucleotides line up with TRBD2. Germline lookup yields CDR1 SNHLY and CDR2 FYNNEI. Trimming removed 8 bases from V and 2 bases from J; junction bases left unmatched: 5. CDR3 length: 13 residues.

This clone turned up a few times. The V gene is TRBV25-1, the J gene TRBJ2-1; D gene ambiguous. The germline CDR1 and CDR2 sequences are MGHDK and SYGVNS. The CDR3 is 11 residues long. Between the trimmed V and J ends, which lost 5 bases and 5 bases, there was a span of 4 bases. CDR3 coding DNA: TGTGCCAGCAGTAGAAACAATGAGCAGTTCTTC. Protein: CASSRNNEQFF. The complete variable domain, with remaining parts taken from reference TRBV25-1 and TRBJ2-1, reads EADIYQTPRYLVIGTGKKITLECSQTMGHDKMYWYQQDPGMELHLIHYSYGVNSTEKGDLSSESTVSRIRTEHFPLTLESARPSHTSQYLCASSRNNEQFFGPGTRLTVL.

The rearrangement links TRBV5-5 to TRBJ1-2; possibly TRBD1 for D (6 bases). CDR1 and CDR2 from the germline V gene are SGHKS and YYEKEE (reference sequence). Trimming removed 3 bases from V and 4 bases from J, with 16 bases in between. The CDR3 covers 15 residues. CDR3 DNA sequence: TGTGCCAGCAGCTCGCTCAAGGGACAATCCTATGGCTACACCTTC. This encodes CASSSLKGQSYGYTF.

J is TRBJ2-7 and V is TRBV2, with a tentative D call TRBD2 (5 bases). The germline CDR1 and CDR2 sequences are SNHLY and FYNNEI. The V end was cut by 7 bases, the J end by 1 base, with 14 bases between. The CDR3 extends over 14 amino acids. The CDR3 protein is CASTRVRPSYEQYF. For the CDR3, the DNA is TGTGCCAGCACGCGGGTTCGCCCTTCCTACGAGCAGTACTTC.

This clone was seen only a few times. At the DNA level, this CDR3 is encoded by other sequences in the same sample as well. The gene calls are TRBV7-2 and TRBJ2-1; 9 bases align to TRBD2. The CDR3 covers 15 residues. The V and J ends lost 5 bases and 2 bases, in that order; junction bases with no gene match: 4. From germline, CDR1 is SGHTA and CDR2 FQGNSA. The CDR3 bases are TGTGCCAGCAGCCTAACTAGCGGGCCCTACAATGAGCAGTTCTTC. As protein: CASSLTSGPYNEQFF. The full variable domain, in which reference TRBV7-2 and TRBJ2-1 provide the parts outside the CDR3, is GAGVSQSPSNKVTEKGKDVELRCDPISGHTALYWYRQSLGQGLEFLIYFQGNSAPDKSGLPSDRFSAERTGGSVSTLTIQRTQQEDSAVYLCASSLTSGPYNEQFFGPGTRLTVL.

The V gene is TRBV19, the J gene TRBJ1-1; perhaps TRBD1 as D (6 bases). Germline CDR1 is LNHDA and CDR2 is SQIVND (reference sequence). This CDR3 has 17 amino acids. Trimming removed 5 bases at V and 1 base at J, with 20 bases between. CDR3 sequence (DNA): TGTGCCAGTAGTCCGCGCCTATTCACGACAGGGAACACTGAAGCTTTCTTT. It yields the protein CASSPRLFTTGNTEAFF.

This rearrangement joins TRBV6-2 or TRBV6-3 to TRBJ2-7; a possible D gene is TRBD1 (6 bases). This CDR3 spans 16 amino acids. Germline assignment: CDR1 MNHEY and CDR2 SVGEGT. With 0 bases removed from V and 4 bases from J, the gap between germline ends came to 16 bases. This chain's CDR3 is CASSYSSRGQTYEQYF. The CDR3 DNA is TGTGCCAGCAGTTACTCAAGCAGAGGACAGACGTACGAGCAGTACTTC.

The rearrangement uses TRBV10-1 and TRBJ1-1; weak D call: TRBD1 (6 bases). V lost 0 bases and J lost 0, with 8 bases in between. The CDR3 totals 15 residues. CDR1 is WNHNN, CDR2 SYGVQD, per germline (reference sequence). In nucleotides, the CDR3 is TGCGCCAGCAGTGAGTCGGACAGAATGAACACTGAAGCTTTCTTT. This encodes CASSESDRMNTEAFF.

This rearrangement joins TRBV14 to TRBJ1-5; D is ambiguous. The germline V gene encodes CDR1 SGHDN and CDR2 FVKESK. V dropped 2 bases and J dropped 3 bases, with 5 bases sitting between them. CDR3 size: 13 residues. The CDR3 sequence is CASSQQDNQPQHF. The DNA of the CDR3 is TGTGCCAGCAGCCAACAGGACAATCAGCCCCAGCATTTT.

The chain is built from TRBV6-5 and TRBJ2-2; TRBD2 might be the D (6 bases). CDR3 length equals 10 residues. Germline V gene lookup returns CDR1 MNHEY and CDR2 SVGAGI. Trimming took 7 bases from V and 12 from J, leaving 9 bases between them. CDR3 sequence (DNA): TGTGCCAGCATGGGGGGACAGCTGTTTTTT. Residues: CASMGGQLFF.

The chain combines TRBV2 with TRBJ1-4, with D uncertain. The CDR3 is made up of 15 amino acids. From germline, CDR1 is SNHLY and CDR2 FYNNEI. Trimming pared 6 bases from V and 8 bases from J, leaving 19 bases between. This chain's CDR3 is CASREYSRLSEKLFF. CDR3 in DNA: TGTGCCAGCAGGGAATACAGCCGCCTATCCGAAAAACTGTTTTTT.

The CDR3 DNA follows: TGTGCCAGCAGGGCCCAACAGGATTCACCCCTCCACTTT. As protein: CASRAQQDSPLHF. The chain employs TRBV27 and TRBJ1-6; TRBD1 is a possible D gene (5 bases). Trimming shortened V by 6 bases and J by 8 bases, and 11 bases separated the two germline ends. Germline CDR1 MNHEY, CDR2 SMNVEV (reference sequence). The CDR3 covers 13 residues.

The rearrangement links TRBV4-2 to TRBJ1-1; no firm D call. Between the trimmed V and J ends, which lost 4 bases and 1 base, there was a span of 10 bases. In germline, CDR1 is LGHNA, CDR2 YNFKEQ. The CDR3 covers 14 residues. CDR3 bases: TGTGCCAGCAGCCCCCCCCCTGGGAACACTGAAGCTTTCTTT. This codes for CASSPPPGNTEAFF.

The chain recombines TRBV28 with TRBJ1-2; D may be TRBD1 (5 bases). Looked up from germline, CDR1 is MDHEN and CDR2 is SYDVKM. The length of the CDR3 is 14 residues. Trimming shortened V by 6 bases and J by 1 base, and 12 bases separated the two germline ends. The CDR3: CASRPDNLNYGYTF. CDR3 sequence (DNA): TGTGCCAGCAGACCGGACAATCTTAACTATGGCTACACCTTC.

The chain carries TRBV10-1 and TRBJ2-1, with D maybe TRBD1 (5 bases). Germline assignment: CDR1 WNHNN and CDR2 SYGVQD (reference sequence). The V end lost 4 bases, the J end lost 3 bases, and 13 bases lay between the germline ends. There are 15 residues in the CDR3. Here the CDR3 reads CASSGPGANYNEQFF. The CDR3 DNA sequence: TGCGCCAGCAGTGGCCCTGGGGCCAACTACAATGAGCAGTTCTTC.

The V and J genes are TRBV3-1 (or the pseudogene TRBV3-2) and TRBJ2-7; 7 bases are a match to TRBD1. The CDR3 totals 14 residues. Germline V gives CDR1 LGHDT, CDR2 YNNKEL (reference sequence). Trimming removed 4 bases from V and 5 bases from J; junction bases left unmatched: 8. The DNA for the CDR3 is TGTGCCAGCAGCCCTTACAGGGGTTCTGACGAGCAGTACTTC. This sequence encodes CASSPYRGSDEQYF.

This sequence joins TRBV7-9 and TRBJ1-1; D ambiguous. The CDR3 sequence is 15 residues long. Germline V gene data show CDR1 as SEHNR and CDR2 as FQNEAQ (reference sequence). Trimming took 1 base from V and 0 from J, leaving 9 bases between them. CDR3 region: CASSLVASVNTEAFF. The CDR3 DNA sequence: TGTGCCAGCAGCTTAGTTGCCAGCGTGAACACTGAAGCTTTCTTT. The entire variable domain, with the rest obtained from reference TRBV7-9 and TRBJ1-1, is as follows: DTGVSQNPRHKITKRGQNVTFRCDPISEHNRLYWYRQTLGQGPEFLTYFQNEAQLEKSRLLSDRFSAERPKGSFSTLEIQRTEQGDSAMYLCASSLVASVNTEAFFGQGTRLTVV.

This clone was seen once. The chain employs TRBV6-5 and TRBJ2-7; 8 bases fit TRBD1. The J segment lost 3 bases and the V segment lost 8 bases, leaving 6 bases of the junction unmatched. This CDR3 comprises 13 residues. Germline assignment: CDR1 MNHEY and CDR2 SVGAGI. For the CDR3, the DNA is TGTGCCAGCGCCCGGGACAGGTTCTACGAGCAGTACTTC. Protein sequence: CASARDRFYEQYF.

The chain links TRBV7-8 to TRBJ2-1, with 9 bases aligning to TRBD1. This CDR3 contains 15 residues. V lost 5 bases and J lost 3; bases outside the gene matches: 5. Germline CDR1 and CDR2: SGHVS and FQNEAQ. The CDR3 DNA follows: TGTGCCAGCAGCACCCGGGACAGGGTCTACAATGAGCAGTTCTTC. The encoded protein is CASSTRDRVYNEQFF.

The chain recombines TRBV5-5 with TRBJ1-1, with D possibly being TRBD1 (6 bases). Trimming stripped 0 bases from V and 2 bases from J, with 11 bases between. The CDR3 contains 15 residues. CDR1 and CDR2 from the germline V gene are SGHKS and YYEKEE (reference sequence). The CDR3 here is CASSLGQTGNTEAFF. The CDR3 region has the DNA TGTGCCAGCAGCTTGGGGCAGACAGGCAACACTGAAGCTTTCTTT. The variable domain in full, with the rest retrieved from reference TRBV5-5 and TRBJ1-1, is DAGVTQSPTHLIKTRGQQVTLRCSPISGHKSVSWYQQVLGQGPQFIFQYYEKEERGRGNFPDRFSARQFPNYSSELNVNALLLGDSALYLCASSLGQTGNTEAFFGQGTRLTVV.

This clone appeared once. This chain connects TRBV4-2 to TRBJ2-7, with TRBD1 matching 9 bases. Trimming cost V 4 bases and J 5 bases; bases outside gene matches: 6. The CDR3 consists of 14 residues. Germline V gene data show CDR1 as LGHNA and CDR2 as YNFKEQ. CDR3 coding DNA: TGTGCCAGCAGCCCTGGGACAGGGCACCACGAGCAGTACTTC. It codes for CASSPGTGHHEQYF.

The chain links TRBV28 to TRBJ2-3; no clear D. Germline V lookup: CDR1 MDHEN, CDR2 SYDVKM. The CDR3 is made up of 14 amino acids. The V end lost 2 bases, the J end lost 4 bases, and 10 bases lay between the germline ends. For the CDR3, the DNA is TGTGCCAGCAGTTTACTGTTGTCCGCAGATACGCAGTATTTT. It yields the protein CASSLLLSADTQYF.

A single count supports this clone. As DNA, the CDR3 is TGTGCCAGTAGCCCTGACCCATTGGGACAGCTTGGTTATGGCTACACCTTC. As protein: CASSPDPLGQLGYGYTF. The rearrangement links TRBV19 to TRBJ1-2, with 7 bases matching TRBD1. The germline V gene has CDR1 LNHDA and CDR2 SQIVND (reference sequence). The CDR3 length is 17 residues. After removal of 6 bases from V and 5 bases from J, the junction contained 18 bases not matched to a gene. The whole variable domain, filled in from reference TRBV19 and TRBJ1-2, reads DGGITQSPKYLFRKEGQNVTLSCEQNLNHDAMYWYRQDPGQGLRLIYYSQIVNDFQKGDIAEGYSVSREKKESFPLTVTSAQKNPTAFYLCASSPDPLGQLGYGYTFGSGTRLTVV.

V gene TRBV5-8 combines with J gene TRBJ2-7; 9 bases line up with TRBD1. Trimming removed 2 bases from V and 7 bases from J; junction bases left unmatched: 10. Germline V gene sequence: CDR1 SGHTS, CDR2 YDEGEE. The CDR3 sequence is 15 residues long. Here the CDR3 DNA reads TGTGCCAGCAGCTTTGGGACAGGGTTAGCGCGAGAGCAGTACTTC. It yields the protein CASSFGTGLAREQYF.

The chain links TRBV6-5 to TRBJ1-5; D is perhaps TRBD1 (5 bases). The CDR3 is 15 residues long. Trimming pared 6 bases from V and 0 bases from J, leaving 12 bases between. Germline V lookup: CDR1 MNHEY, CDR2 SVGAGI. The CDR3 protein is CASRAGRYSNQPQHF. CDR3 nucleotide sequence: TGTGCCAGCAGGGCAGGGCGGTATAGCAATCAGCCCCAGCATTTT.